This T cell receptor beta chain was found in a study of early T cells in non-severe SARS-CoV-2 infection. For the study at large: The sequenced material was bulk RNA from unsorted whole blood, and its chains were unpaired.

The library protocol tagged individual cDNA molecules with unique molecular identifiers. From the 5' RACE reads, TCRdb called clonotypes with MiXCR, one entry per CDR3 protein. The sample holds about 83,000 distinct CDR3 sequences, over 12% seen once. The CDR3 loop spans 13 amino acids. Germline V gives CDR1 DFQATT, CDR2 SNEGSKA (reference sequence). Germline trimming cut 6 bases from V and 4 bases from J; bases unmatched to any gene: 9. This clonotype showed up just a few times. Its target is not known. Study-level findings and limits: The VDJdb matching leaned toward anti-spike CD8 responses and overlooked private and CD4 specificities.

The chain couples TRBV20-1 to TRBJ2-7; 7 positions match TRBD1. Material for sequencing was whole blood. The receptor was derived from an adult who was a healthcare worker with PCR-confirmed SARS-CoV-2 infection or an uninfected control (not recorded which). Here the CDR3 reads CSAERGGSYEQYF. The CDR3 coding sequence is TGCAGTGCCGAGCGAGGGGGCAGTTACGAGCAGTACTTC.